Below, 10 T cell receptor beta chains from the same sample are listed, as sequenced in a study of technical replicates of blood from a handful of donors. Data came from immunoSEQ multiplex PCR; TCRdb stores just in-frame clones and leaves some out. The table lists tens of thousands of clones, approximately 91% of them singletons, with roughly 5% in the top ten. Sample: PBMCs. The receptors were sampled from a human donor in good health. Some clones in this sample may be carry-over from other donors' samples.

V is TRBV19 and J is TRBJ2-7; 13 bases map to TRBD2. CDR3 size: 16 residues. V was clipped by 3 bases and J by 0 bases; unmatched bases: 2. CDR1 and CDR2 from the germline V gene are LNHDA and SQIVND (reference sequence). The CDR3 is CASSIRTSGSSYEQYF. As DNA, the CDR3 is TGTGCCAGTAGTATTCGGACTAGCGGGAGCTCCTACGAGCAGTACTTC.

J is TRBJ2-5 and V is TRBV7-2; D gene ambiguous. Trimming removed 7 bases at V and 3 bases at J, with 9 bases between. CDR1 and CDR2 (germline): SGHTA, FQGNSA. This CDR3 contains 12 residues. This CDR3 reads CASNDLEETQYF. In DNA, the CDR3 is TGTGCCAGCAACGACTTGGAAGAGACCCAGTACTTC.

The chain joins TRBV7-7 to TRBJ1-1, with D hard to call. The CDR3 consists of 15 residues. V lost 7 bases and J lost 6, with 21 bases in between. Germline CDR1 reads SSHAT; CDR2 reads FNYEAQ (reference sequence). CDR3 sequence: CASIRISGASPEAFF. CDR3 DNA: TGTGCCAGCATCCGTATTTCCGGTGCGTCGCCTGAAGCTTTCTTT.

This chain joins TRBV9 and TRBJ2-4, with TRBD2 identical over 10 bases. The J segment lost 6 bases and the V segment lost 0 bases, leaving 9 bases of the junction unmatched. CDR1 is SGDLS and CDR2 is YYNGEE in the germline V gene. This CDR3 spans 17 amino acids. CDR3 sequence reads: CASSVGTSGSMGNIQYF. The CDR3 coding sequence is TGTGCCAGCAGCGTAGGGACTAGCGGTTCGATGGGAAACATTCAGTACTTC.

The chain combines TRBV2 with TRBJ2-3; weak D call: TRBD2 (5 bases). The CDR3 runs to 15 residues. Germline V gene sequence: CDR1 SNHLY, CDR2 FYNNEI. V was trimmed by 6 bases and J by 0 bases, leaving 13 bases between them. The CDR3 DNA reads TGTGCCAGCAGCCCCACATGGACTAGCACAGATACGCAGTATTTT. It codes for CASSPTWTSTDTQYF.

The chain couples TRBV7-2 to TRBJ1-6, with 9 bases identical to TRBD1. CDR3 length: 15 amino acids. The V gene end was trimmed by 5 bases and the J gene end by 7 bases; junction bases not matched to a gene: 6. CDR1 and CDR2 from the germline V gene are SGHTA and FQGNSA. DNA of the CDR3: TGTGCCAGCAGCCCTAACAGGGGGCGGAATTCACCCCTCCACTTT. Encoded protein: CASSPNRGRNSPLHF.

This chain uses TRBV28 with TRBJ2-7, with 9 bases that match TRBD1. This CDR3 region has 15 residues. V shed 5 bases and J 2 bases; nucleotides not matched to a gene: 7. Per germline, CDR1 MDHEN and CDR2 SYDVKM. CDR3 in amino acids: CASSVPGQGAYEQYF. As DNA, the CDR3 is TGTGCCAGCAGTGTCCCGGGACAGGGAGCCTACGAGCAGTACTTC.

This clone has just one count. This rearrangement joins TRBV7-2 to TRBJ2-5, with D uncertain. In germline, CDR1 is SGHTA, CDR2 FQGNSA. CDR3 length: 11 amino acids. V was cut by 6 bases and J by 3 bases, with 5 bases left in between. The CDR3 DNA is TGTGCCAGCAGACGAGAAGAGACCCAGTACTTC. It translates to CASRREETQYF.

Here the CDR3 reads CASSYRTSGGGETQYF. Here the CDR3 DNA reads TGTGCCAGCAGCTATAGGACTAGCGGGGGGGGTGAGACCCAGTACTTC. The V call is TRBV7-2, the J call TRBJ2-5; 15 bases fit TRBD2. V trimming: 4 bases; J trimming: 5 bases; junction bases outside the gene matches: 5. The CDR3 length is 16 residues. The germline V gene has CDR1 SGHTA and CDR2 FQGNSA.

V gene TRBV2 combines with J gene TRBJ2-1; the D gene is possibly TRBD2 (6 bases). V was trimmed by 5 bases and J by 1 base, leaving 12 bases between them. The CDR3 is 15 residues long. Germline V gene data show CDR1 as SNHLY and CDR2 as FYNNEI. The CDR3 DNA follows: TGTGCCAGCAGTAATTTACGGGGGTCCTACAATGAGCAGTTCTTC. Translation gives CASSNLRGSYNEQFF.